This T cell receptor (beta chain) originates from a study of regulatory T cells in long-lasting Graves disease. Notes on the study in general: TCR diversity was lower in persistent Graves' patients (versus newly diagnosed ones).

With regard to this clonotype: The antigen is undetermined.

CDR3 regions were amplified by Arm-PCR using iRepertoire HTBI primers to build TCR beta libraries. Each CDR3 protein gets one entry after TCRdb re-called the multiplex PCR reads with MiXCR. The repertoire holds 600,000 to 850,000 distinct CDR3 sequences, with about 30% as singletons. Sample time point: persistent/refractory GD, antithyroid drugs over 5 years with positive TRAb. The TCR library was made from RNA that had been extracted from PBMCs in TRIzol. The receptor comes from a female donor with Graves disease. The sequencing here drew on peripheral blood mononuclear cells (PBMCs), taken when the disease was refractory, from a patient treated with antithyroid drugs.

CDR3 bases: TGTGCCAGCAGTTACTCAGCTAGTGGCGAGCTGTTTTTT. Translating it yields CASSYSASGELFF. This chain uses TRBV6-5 with TRBJ2-2; no firm D call. Germline assignment: CDR1 MNHEY and CDR2 SVGAGI. The CDR3 has 13 amino acids. V was shortened by 0 bases and J by 11 bases, with 10 bases between the two germline ends.